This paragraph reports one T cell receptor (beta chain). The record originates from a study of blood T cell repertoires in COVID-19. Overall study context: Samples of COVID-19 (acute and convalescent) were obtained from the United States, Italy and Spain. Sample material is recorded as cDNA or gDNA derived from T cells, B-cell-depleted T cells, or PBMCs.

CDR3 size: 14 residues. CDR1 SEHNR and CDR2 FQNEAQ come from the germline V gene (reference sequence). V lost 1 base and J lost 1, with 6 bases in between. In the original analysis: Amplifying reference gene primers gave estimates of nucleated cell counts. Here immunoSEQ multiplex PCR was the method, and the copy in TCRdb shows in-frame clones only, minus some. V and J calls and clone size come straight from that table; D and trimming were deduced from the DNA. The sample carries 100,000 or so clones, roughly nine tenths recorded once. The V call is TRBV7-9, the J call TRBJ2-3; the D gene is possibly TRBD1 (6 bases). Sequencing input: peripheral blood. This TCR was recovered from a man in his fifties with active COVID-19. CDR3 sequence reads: CASSLGTGTDTQYF. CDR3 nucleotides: TGTGCCAGCAGCTTAGGGACAGGCACAGATACGCAGTATTTT.